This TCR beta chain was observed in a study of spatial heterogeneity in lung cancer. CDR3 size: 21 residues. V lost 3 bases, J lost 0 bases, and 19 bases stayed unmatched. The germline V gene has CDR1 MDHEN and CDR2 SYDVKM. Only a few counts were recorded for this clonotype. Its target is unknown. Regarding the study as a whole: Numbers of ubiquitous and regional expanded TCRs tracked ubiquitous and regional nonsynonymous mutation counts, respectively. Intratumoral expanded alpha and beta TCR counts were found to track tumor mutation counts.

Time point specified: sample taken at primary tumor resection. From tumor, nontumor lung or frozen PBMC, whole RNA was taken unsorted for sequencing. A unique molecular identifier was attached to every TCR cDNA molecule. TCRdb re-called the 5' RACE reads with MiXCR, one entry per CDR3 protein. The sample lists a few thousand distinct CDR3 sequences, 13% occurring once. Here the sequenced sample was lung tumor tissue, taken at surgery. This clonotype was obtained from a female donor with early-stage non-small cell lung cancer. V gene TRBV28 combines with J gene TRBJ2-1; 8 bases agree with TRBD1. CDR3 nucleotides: TGTGCCAGCAGTTTCCCAACCGGCGGACAGGGACTTAAGAGCTCCTACAATGAGCAGTTCTTC. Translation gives CASSFPTGGQGLKSSYNEQFF.